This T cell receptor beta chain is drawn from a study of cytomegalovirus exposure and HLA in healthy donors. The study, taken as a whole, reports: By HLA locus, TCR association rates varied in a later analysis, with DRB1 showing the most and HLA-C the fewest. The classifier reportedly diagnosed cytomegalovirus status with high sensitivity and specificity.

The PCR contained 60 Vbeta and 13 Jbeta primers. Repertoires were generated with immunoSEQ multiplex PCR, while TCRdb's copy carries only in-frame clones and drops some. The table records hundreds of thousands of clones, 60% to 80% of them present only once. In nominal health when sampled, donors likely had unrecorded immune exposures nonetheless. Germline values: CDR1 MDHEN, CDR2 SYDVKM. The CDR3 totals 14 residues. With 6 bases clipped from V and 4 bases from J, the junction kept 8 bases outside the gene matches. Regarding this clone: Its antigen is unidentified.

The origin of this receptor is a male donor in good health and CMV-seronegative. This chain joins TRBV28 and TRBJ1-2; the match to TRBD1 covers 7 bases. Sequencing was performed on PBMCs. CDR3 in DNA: TGTGCCAGCAGCGAAGGGGGACAGAGCTATGGCTACACCTTC. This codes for CASSEGGQSYGYTF.